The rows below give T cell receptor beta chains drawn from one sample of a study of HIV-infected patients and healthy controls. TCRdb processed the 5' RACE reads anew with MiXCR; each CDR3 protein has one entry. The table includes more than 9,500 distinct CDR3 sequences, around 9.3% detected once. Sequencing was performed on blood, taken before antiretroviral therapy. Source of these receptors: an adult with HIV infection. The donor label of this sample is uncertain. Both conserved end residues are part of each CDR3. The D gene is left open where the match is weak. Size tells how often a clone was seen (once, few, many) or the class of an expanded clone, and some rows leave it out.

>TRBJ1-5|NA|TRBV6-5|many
CASKGGGNQPQHF
TGTGCCAGCAAAGGGGGAGGCAATCAGCCCCAGCATTTT
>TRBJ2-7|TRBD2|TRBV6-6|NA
CASRGGEQYF
TGTGCCAGCAGGGGAGGGGAGCAGTACTTC
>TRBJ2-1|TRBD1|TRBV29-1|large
CSAQQGSYNEQFF
TGCAGCGCCCAACAGGGGTCCTACAATGAGCAGTTCTTC
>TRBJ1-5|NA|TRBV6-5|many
CASSYSIPFGNQPQHF
TGTGCCAGCAGTTACTCGATTCCATTCGGCAATCAGCCCCAGCATTTT
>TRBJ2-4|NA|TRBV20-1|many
CSARDDRLQYF
TGCAGTGCTAGAGATGATCGTCTTCAGTACTTC
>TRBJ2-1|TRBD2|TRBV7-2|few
CASSLTSGGVPLEQFF
TGTGCCAGCAGCTTAACTAGCGGGGGGGTCCCTCTCGAGCAGTTCTTC
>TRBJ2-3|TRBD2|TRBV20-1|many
CSASSGTSVDTQYF
TGCAGTGCTAGCTCGGGGACTAGCGTAGATACGCAGTATTTT
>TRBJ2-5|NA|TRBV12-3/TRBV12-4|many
CASSLEMTETQYF
TGTGCCAGCAGTTTAGAGATGACAGAGACCCAGTACTTC
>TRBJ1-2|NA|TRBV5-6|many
CASSYIRLYGYTF
TGTGCCAGCAGCTACATCCGACTCTATGGCTACACCTTC
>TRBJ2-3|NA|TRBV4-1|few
CASSPHQGTDTQYF
TGCGCCAGCAGCCCCCATCAGGGAACAGATACGCAGTATTTT
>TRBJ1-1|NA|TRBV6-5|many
CASSSGYTEAFF
TGTGCCAGCAGTTCCGGATACACTGAAGCTTTCTTT
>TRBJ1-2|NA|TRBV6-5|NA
CASSGDYGYTF
TGTGCCAGCAGTGGGGACTATGGCTACACCTTC
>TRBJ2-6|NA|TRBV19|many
CASTVGGANVLTF
TGTGCCAGTACTGTCGGAGGGGCCAACGTCCTGACTTTC
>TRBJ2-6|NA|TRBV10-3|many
CAISESADRGSGANVLTF
TGTGCCATCAGTGAGTCAGCGGACAGAGGCTCTGGGGCCAACGTCCTGACTTTC
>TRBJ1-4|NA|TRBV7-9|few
CASSFDWDEKLFF
TGTGCCAGCAGCTTCGACTGGGACGAAAAACTGTTTTTT
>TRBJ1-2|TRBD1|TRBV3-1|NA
CASSQPDRGINGYTF
TGTGCCAGCAGCCAGCCAGACAGGGGAATCAATGGCTACACCTTC
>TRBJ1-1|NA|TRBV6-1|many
CASNFPLGGRRDTEAFF
TGTGCCAGCAATTTTCCCCTTGGGGGAAGGAGGGACACTGAAGCTTTCTTT
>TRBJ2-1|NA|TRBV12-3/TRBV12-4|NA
CASPEGGYNEQFF
TGTGCCAGCCCAGAAGGGGGATACAATGAGCAGTTCTTC
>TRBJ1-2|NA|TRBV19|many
CASIGPSDYTGTNYGYTF
TGTGCCAGTATTGGGCCCTCTGACTATACAGGGACTAACTATGGCTACACCTTC
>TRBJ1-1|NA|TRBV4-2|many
CASSPTGDNTEAFF
TGTGCCAGCAGCCCAACGGGGGATAACACTGAAGCTTTCTTT
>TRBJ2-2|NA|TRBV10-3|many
CAISEGQRTGELFF
TGTGCCATCAGTGAGGGACAGCGAACCGGGGAGCTGTTTTTT
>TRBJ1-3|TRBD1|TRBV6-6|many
CASRQGTGNTIYF
TGTGCCAGCAGACAGGGGACGGGAAACACCATATATTTT
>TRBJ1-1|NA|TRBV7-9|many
CASSLSVLTEAFF
TGTGCCAGCAGCTTATCAGTCCTCACTGAAGCTTTCTTT
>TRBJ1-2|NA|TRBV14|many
CASSQDRPYFNYGYTF
TGTGCCAGCAGCCAAGACAGGCCATATTTTAACTATGGCTACACCTTC
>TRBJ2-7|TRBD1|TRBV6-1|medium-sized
CASSGDRGPNREQYF
TGTGCCAGCAGTGGGGACAGGGGCCCCAATCGTGAGCAGTACTTC
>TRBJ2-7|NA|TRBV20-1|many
CSAGRAYEQYF
TGCAGTGCGGGCAGGGCCTACGAGCAGTACTTC
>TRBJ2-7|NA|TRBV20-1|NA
CSAKQGMSSYEQYF
TGCAGTGCTAAGCAGGGGATGTCCTCCTACGAGCAGTACTTC
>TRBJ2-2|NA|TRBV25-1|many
CASSEYNTGELFF
TGTGCCAGCAGTGAATATAACACCGGGGAGCTGTTTTTT
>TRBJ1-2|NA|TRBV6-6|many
CASDEGRLGLRGYTF
TGTGCCAGCGACGAGGGGCGGCTAGGATTGAGAGGCTACACCTTC
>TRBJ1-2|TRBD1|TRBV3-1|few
CASSLRGQNYGYTF
TGTGCCAGCAGCCTGAGGGGGCAAAACTATGGCTACACCTTC
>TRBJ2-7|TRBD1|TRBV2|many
CASEGAAPDYEQYF
TGTGCCAGCGAGGGGGCGGCCCCCGACTACGAGCAGTACTTC
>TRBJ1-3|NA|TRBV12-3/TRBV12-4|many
CASRSTTAGNTIYF
TGTGCCAGCAGGTCTACTACTGCGGGAAACACCATATATTTT
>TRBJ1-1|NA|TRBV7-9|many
CASSPFSSNTEAFF
TGTGCCAGCAGTCCGTTTTCCTCGAACACTGAAGCTTTCTTT
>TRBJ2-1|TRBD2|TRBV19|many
CASSIFGLAGLSSYNEQFF
TGTGCCAGTAGTATCTTTGGACTAGCGGGCCTCAGCTCCTACAATGAGCAGTTCTTC
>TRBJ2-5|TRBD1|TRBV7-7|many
CASSRGQGTQTQYF
TGTGCTAGCAGCCGGGGACAGGGGACGCAGACCCAGTACTTC
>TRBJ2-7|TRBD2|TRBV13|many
CASSFPGGSYEQYF
TGTGCCAGCAGCTTCCCCGGGGGGTCCTACGAGCAGTACTTC
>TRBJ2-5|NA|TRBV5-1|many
CASSLVFTASEETQYF
TGCGCCAGCAGCTTGGTTTTTACTGCGTCGGAAGAGACCCAGTACTTC
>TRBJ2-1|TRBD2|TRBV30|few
CAWTRASGDYNEQFF
TGTGCCTGGACCCGTGCTAGCGGGGACTACAATGAGCAGTTCTTC
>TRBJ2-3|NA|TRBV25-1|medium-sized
CASRGGTPKGADTQYF
TGTGCCAGCAGGGGAGGGACTCCTAAGGGGGCAGATACGCAGTATTTT
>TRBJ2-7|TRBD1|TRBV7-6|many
CASSLGGQGPYEQYF
TGTGCCAGCAGCTTAGGGGGACAGGGTCCCTACGAGCAGTACTTC
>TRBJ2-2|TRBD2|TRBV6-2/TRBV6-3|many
CASRKRLAGATELGELFF
TGTGCCAGCAGAAAGAGACTAGCGGGGGCTACGGAATTAGGGGAGCTGTTTTTT
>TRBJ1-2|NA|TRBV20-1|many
CSARFSGTQGYTF
TGCAGTGCTAGATTCTCCGGGACCCAGGGCTACACCTTC
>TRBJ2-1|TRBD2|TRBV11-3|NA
CASSSGLAYNEQFF
TGTGCCAGCAGCTCCGGACTAGCGTACAATGAGCAGTTCTTC
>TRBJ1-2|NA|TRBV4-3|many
CASSQERRAVNPTF
TGCGCCAGCAGCCAAGAAAGGAGGGCGGTTAACCCCACCTTC
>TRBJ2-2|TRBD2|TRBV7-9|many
CASSLPRTSGAGELFF
TGTGCCAGCAGCTTACCCCGGACTAGCGGGGCCGGGGAGCTGTTTTTT
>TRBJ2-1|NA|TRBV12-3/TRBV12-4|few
CASSRGAQAKFF
TGTGCCAGCTCCAGGGGGGCTCAAGCTAAGTTCTTC
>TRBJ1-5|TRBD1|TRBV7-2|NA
CASSSRQGTPGNQPQHF
TGTGCCAGCAGCTCCAGACAGGGTACCCCCGGGAATCAGCCCCAGCATTTT
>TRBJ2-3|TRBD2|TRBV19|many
CASSRTSQRWGTDTQYF
TGTGCCAGTAGTAGGACTAGCCAGCGTTGGGGCACAGATACGCAGTATTTT
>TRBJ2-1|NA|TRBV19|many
CASSLQQASNEQFF
TGTGCCAGTAGTTTACAACAGGCATCCAATGAGCAGTTCTTC
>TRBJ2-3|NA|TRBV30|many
CAWSVERDSGPDTQYF
TGTGCCTGGAGTGTAGAAAGAGATAGCGGCCCAGATACGCAGTATTTT
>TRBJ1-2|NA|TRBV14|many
CASSQEGYGYTF
TGTGCCAGCAGCCAAGAAGGGTATGGCTACACCTTC
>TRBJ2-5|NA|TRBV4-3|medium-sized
CASSQDSGYQETQYF
TGCGCCAGCAGCCAAGACTCGGGGTACCAAGAGACCCAGTACTTC
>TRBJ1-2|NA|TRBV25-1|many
CASSESYGYTF
TGTGCCAGCAGTGAATCCTATGGCTACACCTTC
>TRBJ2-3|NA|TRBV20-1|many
CSATPRAQTDTQYF
TGCAGTGCTACCCCCAGGGCCCAGACAGATACGCAGTATTTT
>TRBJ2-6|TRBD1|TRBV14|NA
CASSQGDRVLTF
TGTGCCAGCAGCCAGGGGGACAGGGTCCTGACTTTC
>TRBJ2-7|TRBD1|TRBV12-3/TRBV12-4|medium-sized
CASSSTQGGDEQYF
TGTGCCAGCAGTTCCACACAGGGGGGCGACGAGCAGTACTTC
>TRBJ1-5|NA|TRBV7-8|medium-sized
CASSQGESGAGHQPQHF
TGTGCCAGCAGCCAAGGAGAATCCGGGGCTGGACATCAGCCCCAGCATTTT
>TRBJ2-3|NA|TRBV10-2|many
CASSESSDTQYF
TGCGCCAGCAGTGAGTCGTCGGATACGCAGTATTTT
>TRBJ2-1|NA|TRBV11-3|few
CASSLVGWPLEFF
TGTGCCAGCAGCTTAGTTGGCTGGCCTCTTGAGTTCTTC